What follows is one T cell receptor beta chain and its context. The CDR3 totals 12 residues. Germline CDR1 and CDR2: KGHDR and SFDVKD. The V end lost 4 bases, the J end lost 3 bases, and 5 bases lay between the germline ends. Per the original methods: From reference gene primer amplification, estimates of nucleated cell counts were derived. The method was immunoSEQ multiplex PCR; TCRdb's version includes in-frame clones alone and lacks a portion of them. The D gene and trimming were derived from the DNA, and the V and J assignments and clone size from that table. The data show 110,000 or so clones, over 75% seen once. This sample is drawn from a study of blood T cell repertoires in COVID-19. Overall study: Researchers got acute and convalescent COVID-19 samples from the United States, Italy and Spain. Sources were T cells, B-cell-depleted T cells, or PBMCs; the material itself was cDNA or gDNA.

V is TRBV24-1 and J is TRBJ1-2; D not resolved. Sequenced sample: peripheral blood. The sequence was obtained from a man between 45 and 60 years old with acute or convalescent COVID-19. The CDR3 region is CATSDQYYGYTF. CDR3 coding DNA: TGTGCCACCAGTGACCAGTACTATGGCTACACCTTC.